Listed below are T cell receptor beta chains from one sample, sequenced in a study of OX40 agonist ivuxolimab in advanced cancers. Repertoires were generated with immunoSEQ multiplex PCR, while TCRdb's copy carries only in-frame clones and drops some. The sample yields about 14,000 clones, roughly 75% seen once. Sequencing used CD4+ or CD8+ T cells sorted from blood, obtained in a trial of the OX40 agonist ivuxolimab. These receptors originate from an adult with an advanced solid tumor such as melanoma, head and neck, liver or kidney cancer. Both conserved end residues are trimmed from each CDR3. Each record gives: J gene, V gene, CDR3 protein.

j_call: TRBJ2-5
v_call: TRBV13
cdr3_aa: ASSLAQEQETQY

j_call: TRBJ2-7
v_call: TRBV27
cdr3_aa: ASSLYGGYEQY

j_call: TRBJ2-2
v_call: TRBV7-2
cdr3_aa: ASSPGGRELF

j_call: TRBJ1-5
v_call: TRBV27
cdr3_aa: ASRIMSNQPQH

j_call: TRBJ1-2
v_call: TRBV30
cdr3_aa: AWATGLGYGYT

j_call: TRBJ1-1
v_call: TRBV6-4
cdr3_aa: ASSDSQGTEAF

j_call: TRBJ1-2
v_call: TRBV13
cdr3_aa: ASSLGGQGARGYT

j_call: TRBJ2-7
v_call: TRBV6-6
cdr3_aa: ASSSPHSSYEQY

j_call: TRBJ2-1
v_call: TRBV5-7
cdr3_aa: ASSLARDYNEQF

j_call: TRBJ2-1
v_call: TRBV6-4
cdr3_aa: ASSALAGVDEQF

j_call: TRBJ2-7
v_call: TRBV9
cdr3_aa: ASSSGQGTVEQY

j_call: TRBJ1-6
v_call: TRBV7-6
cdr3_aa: ASSLEGQSYNSPLH

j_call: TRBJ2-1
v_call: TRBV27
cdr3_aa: ASSSRGSGSEQF

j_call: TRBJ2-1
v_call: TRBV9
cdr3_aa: ASSVAVTSGSDEQF

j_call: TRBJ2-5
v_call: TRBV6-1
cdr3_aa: ASSAPDRAKNRTQY

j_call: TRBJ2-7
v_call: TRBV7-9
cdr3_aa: ASGMGTGLNYEQY

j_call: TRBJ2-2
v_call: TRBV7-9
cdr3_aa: ASSSPPGRVPLGLF

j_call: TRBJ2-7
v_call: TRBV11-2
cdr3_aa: ASSVRGGLSYEQY

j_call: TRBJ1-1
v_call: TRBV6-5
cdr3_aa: ASSYPNTEAF

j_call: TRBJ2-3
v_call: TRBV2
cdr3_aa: ASSEGRVDTQY

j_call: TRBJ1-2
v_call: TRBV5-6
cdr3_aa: ASSLVSVGTLWGYT

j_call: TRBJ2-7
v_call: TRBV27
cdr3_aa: ASRTVGQGFYEQY

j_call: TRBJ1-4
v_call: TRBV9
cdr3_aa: ASSVVGDATNEKLF

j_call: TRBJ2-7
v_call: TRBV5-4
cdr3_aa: ASSLGGTGAYEQY

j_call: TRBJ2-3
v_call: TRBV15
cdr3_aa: ATSRDLFGGSSTDTQY

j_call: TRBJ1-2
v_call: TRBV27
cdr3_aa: ASSRTGVNYGYT

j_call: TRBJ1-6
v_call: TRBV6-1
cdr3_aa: ASSEAGMGSPLH

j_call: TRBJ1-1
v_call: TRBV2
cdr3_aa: ASSLRQVIEAF

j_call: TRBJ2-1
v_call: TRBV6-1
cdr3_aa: ASTQGDNEQF

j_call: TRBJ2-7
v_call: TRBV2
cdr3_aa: ASSRGTSGPREQY

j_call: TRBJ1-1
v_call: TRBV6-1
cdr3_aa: ASSEGDDRGTEAF

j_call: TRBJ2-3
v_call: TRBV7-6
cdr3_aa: ASSPSGYSTDTQY

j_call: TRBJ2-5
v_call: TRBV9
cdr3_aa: ASSVGRTPQETQY

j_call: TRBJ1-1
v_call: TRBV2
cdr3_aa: ASSVFLRDRGPLDTEAF

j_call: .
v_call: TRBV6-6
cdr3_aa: ASRAVTGGHEQY

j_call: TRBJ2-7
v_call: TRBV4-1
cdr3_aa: ASSQDEASGRYEQY

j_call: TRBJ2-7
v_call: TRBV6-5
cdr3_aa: ASSTDSSNEQY

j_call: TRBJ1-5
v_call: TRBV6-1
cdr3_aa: ASSVRVVNQPQH

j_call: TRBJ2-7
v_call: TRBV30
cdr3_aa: AWSEGGGSYEQY

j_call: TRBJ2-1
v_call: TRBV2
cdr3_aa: ASSAGAGGPGEQF

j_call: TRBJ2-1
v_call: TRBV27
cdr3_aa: ASSWITGLAGVGEQF

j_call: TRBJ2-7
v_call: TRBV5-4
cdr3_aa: ASSLRTGAYEQY

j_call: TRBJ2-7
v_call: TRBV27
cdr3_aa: ASSLSTATYEQY

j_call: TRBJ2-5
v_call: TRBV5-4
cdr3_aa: ASSYRAGRETQY

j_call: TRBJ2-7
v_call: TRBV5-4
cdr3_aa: ASRDAEGYEQY

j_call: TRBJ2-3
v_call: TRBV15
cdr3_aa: ATSREIRDTQY

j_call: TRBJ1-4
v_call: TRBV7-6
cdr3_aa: ASSLEDRVVEKLF

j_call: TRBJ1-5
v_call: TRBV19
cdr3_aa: ASSIVTFSNQPQH